The 17 T cell receptor beta chains reported below all come from one sample, sequenced in a study of shared T cell receptors in the human thymus. Sequencing used immunoSEQ multiplex PCR; TCRdb keeps in-frame clones, though not all of them. The sample comprises hundreds of thousands of clones, about 90% of which are singletons, and 0.0094% rests with the top ten. These data also formed part of another study, on human thymus T cells.

The material sequenced was thymocytes. The receptor source for this set is a boy less than two years old with a congenital heart defect.

The genes are TRBV5-6 and TRBJ2-5; 11 nucleotides line up with TRBD2. The assigned J gene may be wrong: the sequence end matches TRBJ2-7 better. The CDR3 runs 15 residues. Germline values: CDR1 SGHDT, CDR2 YYEEEE. The CDR3 bases are TGTGCCAGCAGCTTGGCTAGCGGGAGGTATGACGAGCAGTACTTC. It yields the protein CASSLASGRYDEQYF.

The J gene is TRBJ2-1, the V gene TRBV7-2, with 7 bases lining up with TRBD1. In germline, CDR1 is SGHTA, CDR2 FQGNSA. CDR3 length equals 14 residues. With V trimmed by 5 bases and J by 9 bases, 10 bases remained unmatched. CDR3 in amino acids: CASSRYTGVGEQFF. CDR3 sequence (DNA): TGTGCCAGCAGCCGATATACAGGGGTGGGTGAGCAGTTCTTC.

This clone was counted once. This chain links TRBV30 with TRBJ1-4, with D tentatively TRBD1 (6 bases). CDR1 and CDR2 (germline): GTSNPN, SVGIG (reference sequence). V lost 6 bases, J lost 5 bases, and 13 bases lay in between. The CDR3 length is 13 residues. The CDR3 is CACWEGQNEKLFF. The CDR3, as DNA: TGTGCCTGTTGGGAGGGACAAAATGAAAAACTGTTTTTT.

This clone was observed once. The V and J genes are TRBV25-1 and TRBJ1-2, with TRBD1 identical over 7 bases. The CDR3 consists of 17 residues. Trimming cost V 3 bases and J 4 bases; bases outside gene matches: 14. In germline, CDR1 is MGHDK, CDR2 SYGVNS. The CDR3 loop is CASSENEQGKGPYGYTF. The CDR3 coding sequence is TGTGCCAGCAGTGAGAACGAACAGGGGAAAGGACCCTATGGCTACACCTTC.

The chain uses TRBV4-2 and TRBJ2-1; perhaps TRBD2 as D (7 bases). Germline-derived CDR1 and CDR2 are LGHNA and YNFKEQ. Trimming cost V 1 base and J 2 bases, with 15 bases left between them. CDR3 length equals 17 residues. This CDR3 reads CASSQVLRGLPYNEQFF. Written as DNA, the CDR3 is TGTGCCAGCAGCCAAGTCCTGCGGGGGCTCCCCTACAATGAGCAGTTCTTC.

The rearrangement uses TRBV7-2 and TRBJ1-5, with 8 bases matching TRBD1. Germline V CDR1 and CDR2: SGHTA, FQGNSA. With 3 bases clipped from V and 5 bases from J, the junction kept 3 bases outside the gene matches. The CDR3 runs to 14 residues. CDR3 sequence: CASSFAGGDQPQHF. CDR3 sequence (DNA): TGTGCCAGCAGCTTTGCAGGGGGCGATCAGCCCCAGCATTTT.

The J gene is TRBJ2-3, the V gene TRBV4-3; D possibly corresponds to TRBD1 (5 bases). V lost 0 bases to trimming and J lost 2 bases, with 12 bases between them. Germline CDR1 reads LGHNA; CDR2 reads YSLEER. The CDR3 is made up of 16 amino acids. Here the CDR3 reads CASSQEGMDNTDTQYF. The CDR3, as DNA: TGCGCCAGCAGCCAAGAGGGCATGGACAACACAGATACGCAGTATTTT.

The V call is TRBV5-4, the J call TRBJ2-1; D might be TRBD1 (5 bases). The ends were cut back, 2 bases at V and 12 bases at J, with 12 bases in the middle. CDR1 is SGHNT and CDR2 is YYREEE in the germline V gene (reference sequence). The CDR3 is 12 amino acids. The DNA of the CDR3 is TGTGCCAGCAGCTTCCCAGGGCGAGGGCAGTTCTTC. It encodes CASSFPGRGQFF.

This clone was found a few times. The chain joins TRBV28 to TRBJ1-2, with 9 bases aligning to TRBD1. The CDR3 consists of 19 residues. Per the germline V gene, CDR1 is MDHEN and CDR2 is SYDVKM. The J segment lost 1 base and the V segment lost 0 bases, leaving 12 bases of the junction unmatched. The CDR3 reads CASSLWIARDREGNYGYTF. The CDR3 DNA reads TGTGCCAGCAGTTTATGGATAGCACGGGACAGGGAAGGTAACTATGGCTACACCTTC.

CDR3 region: CASSLGGLLGDEQYF. In DNA, the CDR3 is TGTGCCAGCAGCTTGGGGGGTTTACTAGGCGACGAGCAGTACTTC. The J gene is TRBJ2-7, the V gene TRBV5-6; tentatively, D is TRBD2 (5 bases). CDR1 is SGHDT, CDR2 YYEEEE, per germline. Trimming stripped 0 bases from V and 5 bases from J, with 15 bases between. The CDR3 consists of 15 residues.

The gene calls are TRBV7-9 and TRBJ1-1; TRBD1 is a possible D gene (5 bases). Germline V gives CDR1 SEHNR, CDR2 FQNEAQ (reference sequence). This CDR3 comprises 17 residues. V was clipped by 0 bases and J by 0 bases, with 14 bases between them. In DNA, the CDR3 is TGTGCCAGCAGCTTAGCGCTCGGACACCCTTTGAACACTGAAGCTTTCTTT. It yields the protein CASSLALGHPLNTEAFF. Drawing the rest from reference TRBV7-9 and TRBJ1-1, the complete variable domain is DTGVSQNPRHKITKRGQNVTFRCDPISEHNRLYWYRQTLGQGPEFLTYFQNEAQLEKSRLLSDRFSAERPKGSFSTLEIQRTEQGDSAMYLCASSLALGHPLNTEAFFGQGTRLTVV.

The chain's CDR3 is CASSRITGGYSKNIQYF. The CDR3 nucleotides read TGTGCCAGCAGCCGAATTACGGGGGGTTACTCCAAAAACATTCAGTACTTC. The chain couples TRBV5-6 to TRBJ2-4, with TRBD2 matching 7 bases. This CDR3 spans 17 amino acids. V dropped 4 bases and J dropped 2; count of bases not matched to a gene: 12. The germline V gene has CDR1 SGHDT and CDR2 YYEEEE.

The genes are TRBV12-5 and TRBJ2-1, with TRBD2 matching over 9 bases. Germline assignment: CDR1 LGHNT and CDR2 FRNRAP. J lost 9 bases, V lost 3 bases, and 27 bases had no gene match. The CDR3 contains 21 residues. In DNA, the CDR3 is TGTGCTAGTGGTTTTTCCACCCCCCAAGGTCCGGGACTAGCCGGTTGCACTGAGCAGTTCTTC. This encodes CASGFSTPQGPGLAGCTEQFF.

V and J are TRBV7-2 and TRBJ2-7, with 8 positions matching TRBD1. This CDR3 contains 13 residues. Germline trimming cut 4 bases from V and 4 bases from J; bases unmatched to any gene: 3. The germline V gene encodes CDR1 SGHTA and CDR2 FQGNSA. CDR3: CASSSRDRYEQYF. The CDR3 DNA follows: TGTGCCAGCAGCTCCCGGGACAGGTACGAGCAGTACTTC.

The DNA for the CDR3 is TGTGCCAGCAGCCAAAACCCTCGAGCGGAGAGCTCCTACAATGAGCAGTTCTTC. The encoded protein is CASSQNPRAESSYNEQFF. The V and J genes are TRBV14 and TRBJ2-1, with a weak D call TRBD2 (5 bases). The CDR3 runs to 18 residues. V was shortened by 2 bases and J by 0 bases, with 17 bases between the two germline ends. Germline CDR1 reads SGHDN; CDR2 reads FVKESK.

The CDR3 sequence is CASSEPISTGYEQYF. As DNA, the CDR3 is TGTGCCAGCAGTGAACCGATATCTACGGGGTACGAGCAGTACTTC. J is TRBJ2-7 and V is TRBV6-1, with a tentative D call TRBD2 (5 bases). V was clipped by 2 bases and J by 4 bases, with 15 bases between them. Germline-derived CDR1 and CDR2 are MNHNS and SASEGT. The CDR3 contains 15 residues.

The V gene is TRBV28, the J gene TRBJ1-5; D may be TRBD1 (6 bases). Trimming pared 1 base from V and 1 base from J, leaving 23 bases between. The CDR3 spans 20 residues. Per germline, CDR1 MDHEN and CDR2 SYDVKM. The CDR3 region has the DNA TGTGCCAGCAGTTTATTAGACAAACCCTCGGACAGTGGAAGCAATCAGCCCCAGCATTTT. This sequence encodes CASSLLDKPSDSGSNQPQHF.